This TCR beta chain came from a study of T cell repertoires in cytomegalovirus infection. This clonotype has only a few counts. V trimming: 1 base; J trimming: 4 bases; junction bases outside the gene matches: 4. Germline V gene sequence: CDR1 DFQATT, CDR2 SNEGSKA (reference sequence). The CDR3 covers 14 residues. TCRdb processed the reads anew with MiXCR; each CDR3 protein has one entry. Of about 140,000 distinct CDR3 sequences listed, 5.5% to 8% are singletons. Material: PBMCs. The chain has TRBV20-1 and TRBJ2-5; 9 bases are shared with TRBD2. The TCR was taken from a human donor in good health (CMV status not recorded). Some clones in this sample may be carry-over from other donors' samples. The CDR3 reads CSARVAGGGETQYF. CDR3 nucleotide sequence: TGCAGTGCTAGAGTGGCGGGGGGGGGAGAGACCCAGTACTTC.